This TCR beta chain originates from a study of monozygotic twins with inflammatory bowel disease. Regarding this clonotype: The antigen is not known.

The team made cDNA by running eight separate reactions for each sample. Template-switch reactions added UMIs with a 6-nucleotide sample barcode. Reprocessing the 5' RACE reads, TCRdb reports a single entry for every CDR3 protein and omits DNA. In total, the table holds nearly 450,000 distinct CDR3 sequences. Per the germline V gene, CDR1 is SGHRS and CDR2 is YFSETQ. The CDR3 has 15 amino acids. Regarding the study as a whole: There were differing immunosuppressive treatments, which may have added variability to patient repertoires. Healthy twins showed more clonotype sharing with others than IBD patients, especially patients with disease activity.

The sample taken for sequencing was blood. The genes are TRBV5-1 and TRBJ2-3; TCRdb picks TRBD1, but there is no DNA to check that call. The sequence derives from a human donor with ulcerative colitis or Crohn's disease, or a healthy co-twin of an affected twin (not recorded which). CDR3 region: CASSLQGSRTDTQYF.